A single sample is the source of the 9 T cell receptor beta chains below, sequenced in a study of OX40 agonist ivuxolimab in advanced cancers. The method was immunoSEQ multiplex PCR; TCRdb's version includes in-frame clones alone and lacks a portion of them. Of about 17,000 clones in the sample, roughly 78% are singletons; the top ten hold roughly 24%. The sample was CD4+ or CD8+ T cells sorted from blood, taken in a trial of the OX40 agonist ivuxolimab. These receptor sequences come from an adult with an advanced solid tumor such as melanoma, head and neck, liver or kidney cancer.

This chain uses TRBV7-9 with TRBJ1-1, with a weak D call TRBD1 (6 bases). CDR3 length: 17 amino acids. CDR1 is SEHNR, CDR2 FQNEAQ, per germline (reference sequence). The V gene lost 4 bases and the J gene lost 0 bases, with 18 bases spanning the gap. CDR3 DNA: TGTGCCAGCAGCTCGACCGGGACATCGAACATGAACACTGAAGCTTTCTTT. This sequence encodes CASSSTGTSNMNTEAFF.

This clone has more than one count but fewer than ten. The gene calls are TRBV13 and TRBJ2-3, with a possible D match to TRBD1 (5 bases). This CDR3 contains 13 residues. V lost 5 bases to trimming and J lost 1 base, with 7 bases between them. Germline CDR1 PRHDT, CDR2 FYEKMQ (reference sequence). The DNA for the CDR3 is TGTGCCAGCAGCCCAGGGCGCACAGATACGCAGTATTTT. Amino acids: CASSPGRTDTQYF.

The J gene is TRBJ2-7, the V gene TRBV5-5, with TRBD1 matching 8 bases. Germline loops: CDR1 SGHKS, CDR2 YYEKEE (reference sequence). The CDR3 runs to 14 residues. V trimming: 3 bases; J trimming: 2 bases; junction bases outside the gene matches: 4. CDR3 nucleotide sequence: TGTGCCAGCAGCTACGACAGGGGCCCCTACGAGCAGTACTTC. It yields the protein CASSYDRGPYEQYF. The variable domain in full, with the rest retrieved from reference TRBV5-5 and TRBJ2-7, is DAGVTQSPTHLIKTRGQQVTLRCSPISGHKSVSWYQQVLGQGPQFIFQYYEKEERGRGNFPDRFSARQFPNYSSELNVNALLLGDSALYLCASSYDRGPYEQYFGPGTRLTVT.

This clone was counted many times. This chain links TRBV6-1 with TRBJ2-7; TRBD1 matches 7 bases. V lost 2 bases, J lost 2 bases, and 6 bases stayed unmatched. Germline CDR1 and CDR2: MNHNS and SASEGT. This CDR3 spans 15 amino acids. Written as DNA, the CDR3 is TGTGCCAGCAGTGAACGGACAGGTTATACCTACGAGCAGTACTTC. It specifies CASSERTGYTYEQYF.

The chain has TRBV7-6 and TRBJ2-5; 8 positions match TRBD2. This CDR3 is 15 amino acids long. Looked up from germline, CDR1 is SGHVS and CDR2 is FNYEAQ. V gave up 6 bases and J gave up 1 base; unmatched junction bases: 7. CDR3 bases: TGTGCCAGCAGTTCATATAGCGGGACCCAAGAGACCCAGTACTTC. Its protein is CASSSYSGTQETQYF.

V and J are TRBV7-3 and TRBJ2-3; D is tentatively TRBD1 or TRBD2 (6 bases each). V was clipped by 5 bases and J by 4 bases, with 13 bases between them. This CDR3 has 14 residues. CDR1 is SGHTA, CDR2 FQGTGA, per germline. The chain's CDR3 is CASSPSEGADTQYF. CDR3 DNA sequence: TGTGCCAGCAGCCCTAGCGAGGGGGCAGATACGCAGTATTTT.

The chain recombines TRBV20-1 with TRBJ2-7; D is unclear. From germline, CDR1 is DFQATT and CDR2 SNEGSKA (reference sequence). The V end lost 7 bases, the J end lost 0 bases, and 7 bases lay between the germline ends. The CDR3 is 11 residues long. The CDR3 DNA reads as TGCAGTGTCCCAAGCTCCTACGAGCAGTACTTC. Protein: CSVPSSYEQYF.

This clone has just a few counts. The rearrangement joins TRBV27 to TRBJ2-3; D is possibly TRBD2 (6 bases). The CDR3 spans 15 residues. The germline V gene encodes CDR1 MNHEY and CDR2 SMNVEV (reference sequence). The V end was cut by 2 bases, the J end by 10 bases, with 19 bases between. The CDR3 region has the DNA TGTGCCAGCAGTTTACGCGGGACTCTTGGGGGTTCGCAGTATTTT. It encodes CASSLRGTLGGSQYF.

The chain carries TRBV27 and TRBJ2-3; 9 bases map to TRBD2. V trimming: 10 bases; J trimming: 5 bases; junction bases outside the gene matches: 7. The CDR3 sequence is 13 residues long. Germline-derived CDR1 and CDR2 are MNHEY and SMNVEV (reference sequence). The CDR3 bases are TGTGCCACCCGGCGGGGGGGATTAGATACGCAGTATTTT. Translating it yields CATRRGGLDTQYF.